Shown below are 14 T cell receptor beta chains from a single sample sequenced in a study of T-cell reconstitution after alpha-beta-depleted transplantation in children. Preparation of the TCRbeta library was carried out with unique molecular identifiers. One entry per CDR3 protein results from TCRdb running MiXCR on the PCR reads. This sample has roughly 790,000 distinct CDR3 sequences, with around 17% found just once. Material: PBMCs, mostly from graft donor cells, obtained 360 days after TCRalphabeta/CD19-depleted stem cell transplant. These receptors originate from a male patient younger than 18 who had a stem cell transplant for acute lymphoblastic leukemia, so the T cells may come from the graft donor.

This clonotype was detected a few times. The chain is built from TRBV25-1 and TRBJ1-2; D is uncertain. Trimming took off 1 base at V and 1 base at J, with 7 bases between the two ends. Germline V gene sequence: CDR1 MGHDK, CDR2 SYGVNS. This CDR3 contains 14 residues. The CDR3 sequence: CASSEFGDNYGYTF. CDR3 nucleotides: TGTGCCAGCAGTGAATTCGGGGATAACTATGGCTACACCTTC.

Note on this clonotype: The CDR3 ends on some other residue instead of the conserved phenylalanine or tryptophan, so this is likely a read error. The chain has TRBV25-1 and TRBJ1-1, with D perhaps matching TRBD1 (5 bases). There are 18 residues in the CDR3. CDR1 MGHDK and CDR2 SYGVNS come from the germline V gene. V was clipped by 4 bases and J by 1 base, with 22 bases between them. For the CDR3, the DNA is TGTGCCAGCAGTGTATCCTTTCTGGGCAGGGCTGCGAACACTGAAGCTTTCTAT. Translating it yields CASSVSFLGRAANTEAFY.

This clonotype was observed a few times. The gene calls are TRBV18 and TRBJ2-1; 8 bases map to TRBD2. The CDR3 is 17 residues long. CDR1 is KGHSH, CDR2 LQKENI, per germline. J lost 0 bases, V lost 5 bases, and 9 bases had no gene match. The CDR3 nucleotides are TGTGCCAGCTCATCGGGCGGGGGGAGGAGCTCCTACAATGAGCAGTTCTTC. This sequence encodes CASSSGGGRSSYNEQFF.

The rearrangement links TRBV15 to TRBJ2-5, with 14 nucleotides matching TRBD2. The length of the CDR3 is 15 residues. V gave up 9 bases and J gave up 5 bases; unmatched junction bases: 8. From germline, CDR1 is LNHNV and CDR2 YYDKDF (reference sequence). CDR3 amino acids: CATQHGTSGSETQYF. The CDR3 DNA follows: TGTGCCACACAACACGGGACTAGCGGGAGTGAGACCCAGTACTTC.

This clonotype was counted many times. The J gene is TRBJ2-1, the V gene TRBV9; 8 nucleotides agree with TRBD2. Trimming cost V 5 bases and J 6 bases; bases outside gene matches: 4. The CDR3 runs 13 residues. Germline values: CDR1 SGDLS, CDR2 YYNGEE. The CDR3 loop is CASSIAGSNEQFF. CDR3 in DNA: TGTGCCAGCAGTATAGCGGGAAGCAATGAGCAGTTCTTC.

This clonotype showed up many times. V usage is TRBV12-3 or TRBV12-4 and J usage is TRBJ1-2; the D gene is possibly TRBD1 (6 bases). Trimming left V 5 bases short and J 7 bases short, with 26 bases between. The length of the CDR3 is 17 residues. The CDR3 nucleotides read TGTGCCAGCAGTATCCGAGGGGGGCTTCGCCCAACTTCTGGCTACACCTTC. Encoded protein: CASSIRGGLRPTSGYTF.

This clonotype was detected many times. The rearrangement uses TRBV12-3 or TRBV12-4 and TRBJ2-2; D may be TRBD1 or TRBD2 (5 bases each). V was pared by 7 bases and J by 6 bases, with 9 bases between. CDR3 size: 12 residues. The CDR3 region has the DNA TGTGCCAGCACCCTGGGGGCCGGGGAGCTGTTTTTT. Encoded protein: CASTLGAGELFF.

J is TRBJ2-7 and V is TRBV3-1; D is unresolved. CDR3 length: 14 amino acids. The V gene lost 5 bases and the J gene lost 3 bases, with 14 bases spanning the gap. Looked up from germline, CDR1 is LGHDT and CDR2 is YNNKEL (reference sequence). The CDR3 loop is CASSASTAFYEQYF. CDR3 DNA sequence: TGTGCCAGCAGCGCAAGTACAGCCTTCTACGAGCAGTACTTC.

This clonotype was picked up a small number of times. The chain combines TRBV20-1 with TRBJ2-3; maybe TRBD2 (6 bases). CDR1 and CDR2 from the germline V gene are DFQATT and SNEGSKA (reference sequence). This CDR3 is built from 8 residues. CDR3 DNA sequence: TGCAGGGGGGGTACGCAGTATTTT. Residues: CRGGTQYF.

The genes are TRBV12-3 or TRBV12-4 and TRBJ2-7, with TRBD2 as a possible D gene (6 bases). V shed 6 bases and J shed 6 bases, with 24 bases lying between them. This CDR3 comprises 16 residues. The CDR3 sequence: CASSPRLGDWRGEQYF. In nucleotides, the CDR3 is TGTGCCAGCAGCCCCCGGTTAGGGGACTGGCGAGGCGAGCAGTACTTC.

The genes are TRBV12-3 or TRBV12-4 and TRBJ2-2, with 11 bases that match TRBD2. The CDR3 spans 14 residues. J was trimmed by 9 bases and V by 6 bases; bases with no gene match: 6. CDR3 in DNA: TGTGCCAGCAGCCTGACGACTAGCGGGAGGGAGCTGTTTTTT. As protein: CASSLTTSGRELFF.

The DNA for the CDR3 is TGCGCCAGCAGCACGGACACGCCGAACACCGGGGAGCTGTTTTTT. It specifies CASSTDTPNTGELFF. The chain couples TRBV5-1 to TRBJ2-2, with D possibly being TRBD1 (5 bases). Trimming took off 4 bases at V and 0 bases at J, with 10 bases between the two ends. The CDR3 is made up of 15 amino acids. Germline V lookup: CDR1 SGHRS, CDR2 YFSETQ.

The sample holds many counts of this clonotype. The CDR3 region is CASSLDSFTYEQYF. The CDR3 nucleotides are TGTGCCAGCAGCCTGGACAGCTTTACCTACGAGCAGTACTTC. The V and J genes are TRBV14 and TRBJ2-7; a possible D gene is TRBD1 (6 bases). The ends were cut back, 4 bases at V and 2 bases at J, with 12 bases in the middle. Looked up from germline, CDR1 is SGHDN and CDR2 is FVKESK. The CDR3 extends over 14 amino acids. The variable domain in full, completed from reference TRBV14 and TRBJ2-7, reads EAGVTQFPSHSVIEKGQTVTLRCDPISGHDNLYWYRRVMGKEIKFLLHFVKESKQDESGMPNNRFLAERTGGTYSTLKVQPAELEDSGVYFCASSLDSFTYEQYFGPGTRLTVT.

The DNA for the CDR3 is TGTGCCATCCCGGGAGGAGAAGGGGGGGAGCTGTTTTTT. This translates into CAIPGGEGGELFF. This sequence joins TRBV12-3 or TRBV12-4 and TRBJ2-2; 7 bases line up with TRBD2. This CDR3 has 13 residues. V dropped 10 bases and J dropped 8; count of bases not matched to a gene: 10.